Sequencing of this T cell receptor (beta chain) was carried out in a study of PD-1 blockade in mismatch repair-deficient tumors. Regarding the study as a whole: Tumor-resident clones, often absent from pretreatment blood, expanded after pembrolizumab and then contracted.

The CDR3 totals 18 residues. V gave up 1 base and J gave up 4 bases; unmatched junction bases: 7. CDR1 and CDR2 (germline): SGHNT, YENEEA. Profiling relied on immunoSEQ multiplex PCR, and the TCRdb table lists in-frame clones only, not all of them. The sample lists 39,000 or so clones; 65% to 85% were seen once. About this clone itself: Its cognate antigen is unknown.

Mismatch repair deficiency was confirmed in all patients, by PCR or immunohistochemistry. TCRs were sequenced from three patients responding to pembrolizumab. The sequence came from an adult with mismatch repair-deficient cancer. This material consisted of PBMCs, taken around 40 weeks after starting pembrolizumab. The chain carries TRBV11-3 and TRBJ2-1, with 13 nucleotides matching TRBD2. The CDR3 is CASSLGPGLAGPYNEQFF. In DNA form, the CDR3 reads TGTGCCAGCAGCTTAGGCCCGGGACTAGCGGGACCTTACAATGAGCAGTTCTTC.